Below are 19 T cell receptor beta chains sequenced from a single sample in a study of cytomegalovirus exposure and HLA in healthy donors. Primers included in the PCR were 60 Vbeta and 13 Jbeta primers. Here immunoSEQ multiplex PCR was the method, and the copy in TCRdb shows in-frame clones only, minus some. Of 130,000 or so clones listed, around 72% are singletons. Material: PBMCs. All receptors come from a woman in her late teens or twenties in good health and CMV-seronegative.

This clone was counted a few times. The chain has TRBV5-6 and TRBJ1-1; D not certain. CDR1 is SGHDT and CDR2 is YYEEEE in the germline V gene. This CDR3 contains 13 residues. V lost 0 bases to trimming and J lost 5 bases, with 8 bases between them. The CDR3 DNA follows: TGTGCCAGCAGCTTGGCCGCAGAAACTGAAGCTTTCTTT. This encodes CASSLAAETEAFF.

The rearrangement links TRBV19 to TRBJ1-1; D is perhaps TRBD1 (5 bases). The length of the CDR3 is 13 residues. V was trimmed by 5 bases and J by 1 base, leaving 8 bases between them. Germline CDR1 is LNHDA and CDR2 is SQIVND (reference sequence). The CDR3 nucleotides are TGTGCCAGTAGTCAGGGTAGGAACACTGAAGCTTTCTTT. Translated, it gives CASSQGRNTEAFF. The complete variable domain, with remaining parts taken from reference TRBV19 and TRBJ1-1, reads DGGITQSPKYLFRKEGQNVTLSCEQNLNHDAMYWYRQDPGQGLRLIYYSQIVNDFQKGDIAEGYSVSREKKESFPLTVTSAQKNPTAFYLCASSQGRNTEAFFGQGTRLTVV.

This chain joins TRBV27 and TRBJ1-4; possible D gene TRBD1, 5 bases. The CDR3 length is 15 residues. The V end lost 3 bases, the J end lost 0 bases, and 8 bases lay between the germline ends. CDR1 MNHEY and CDR2 SMNVEV come from the germline V gene (reference sequence). Here the CDR3 reads CASSFGGATNEKLFF. The DNA for the CDR3 is TGTGCCAGCAGTTTTGGGGGGGCAACTAATGAAAAACTGTTTTTT. The full variable domain, completed using reference TRBV27 and TRBJ1-4, is EAQVTQNPRYLITVTGKKLTVTCSQNMNHEYMSWYRQDPGLGLRQIYYSMNVEVTDKGDVPEGYKVSRKEKRNFPLILESPSPNQTSLYFCASSFGGATNEKLFFGSGTQLSVL.

The J gene is TRBJ1-1, the V gene TRBV19; D unresolved. Germline V CDR1 and CDR2: LNHDA, SQIVND (reference sequence). This CDR3 region has 13 residues. V dropped 7 bases and J dropped 5 bases, with 14 bases sitting between them. CDR3 sequence reads: CASTKKTSTEAFF. The CDR3 DNA sequence: TGTGCCAGTACTAAGAAGACTTCGACTGAAGCTTTCTTT.

DNA for the CDR3: TGCGCCAGCAGCTTATCCCGCGGGGGGACAGATACGCAGTATTTT. Amino acid sequence: CASSLSRGGTDTQYF. The chain has TRBV5-1 and TRBJ2-3, with 8 bases fitting TRBD2. Germline CDR1 SGHRS, CDR2 YFSETQ. The CDR3 totals 15 residues. The J segment lost 3 bases and the V segment lost 2 bases, leaving 5 bases of the junction unmatched.

DNA for the CDR3: TGCGCCAGCAGCCTGGGACACCAGCGTTACAATGAGCAGTTCTTC. Protein sequence: CASSLGHQRYNEQFF. V and J are TRBV4-1 and TRBJ2-1; maybe TRBD1 (6 bases). The V end was cut by 4 bases, the J end by 4 bases, with 14 bases between. The CDR3 length is 15 residues. The germline V gene encodes CDR1 MGHRA and CDR2 YSYEKL.

The J gene is TRBJ2-7, the V gene TRBV7-2, with 8 bases lining up with TRBD1. Germline CDR1 SGHTA, CDR2 FQGNSA. CDR3 length: 15 residues. With 5 bases clipped from V and 6 bases from J, the junction kept 12 bases outside the gene matches. The CDR3 reads CASSPQGQGVSEQYF. As DNA, the CDR3 is TGTGCCAGCAGCCCTCAAGGACAGGGAGTCTCCGAGCAGTACTTC.

The rearrangement joins TRBV6-1 to TRBJ1-2; D unresolved. CDR1 is MNHNS and CDR2 is SASEGT in the germline V gene. V lost 10 bases and J lost 4, with 13 bases in between. This CDR3 is 12 amino acids long. The CDR3 here is CAIRRSAYGYTF. CDR3 nucleotide sequence: TGTGCCATCCGCCGGAGCGCCTATGGCTACACCTTC.

The genes are TRBV19 and TRBJ2-7; possible D gene TRBD1, 5 bases. Looked up from germline, CDR1 is LNHDA and CDR2 is SQIVND (reference sequence). CDR3 length: 13 residues. V was clipped by 3 bases and J by 3 bases, with 9 bases between them. The CDR3, as DNA: TGTGCCAGTAGTATCGCGACAGACTACGAGCAGTACTTC. Translated, it gives CASSIATDYEQYF.

J is TRBJ2-6 and V is TRBV18; D is unclear. Germline V CDR1 and CDR2: KGHSH, LQKENI. There are 15 residues in the CDR3. The V end lost 3 bases, the J end lost 0 bases, and 6 bases lay between the germline ends. CDR3 in DNA: TGTGCCAGCTCACCCCCCCACTCTGGGGCCAACGTCCTGACTTTC. Translating it yields CASSPPHSGANVLTF. Looking up the rest from reference TRBV18 and TRBJ2-6 gives the full variable domain: NAGVMQNPRHLVRRRGQEARLRCSPMKGHSHVYWYRQLPEEGLKFMVYLQKENIIDESGMPKERFSAEFPKEGPSILRIQQVVRGDSAAYFCASSPPHSGANVLTFGAGSRLTVL.

This clone has a handful of counts. V and J are TRBV19 and TRBJ1-1, with D unclear. V lost 8 bases to trimming and J lost 6 bases, with 10 bases between them. This CDR3 has 11 amino acids. Germline CDR1 reads LNHDA; CDR2 reads SQIVND (reference sequence). The CDR3 DNA follows: TGTGCCAGTTCCCTGTCAGCTGAAGCTTTCTTT. It codes for CASSLSAEAFF.

The chain recombines TRBV2 with TRBJ1-3, with D possibly being TRBD1 (5 bases). V was trimmed by 6 bases and J by 3 bases, leaving 12 bases between them. The CDR3 has 14 residues. CDR1 and CDR2 (germline): SNHLY, FYNNEI. The CDR3 DNA reads as TGTGCCAGCAGCGCTGAAAGGGGTGGAAACACCATATATTTT. It codes for CASSAERGGNTIYF.

This chain joins TRBV29-1 and TRBJ1-2; 11 nucleotides match TRBD1. CDR1 and CDR2 from the germline V gene are SQVTM and ANQGSEA. The CDR3 sequence is 12 residues long. As DNA, the CDR3 is TGCAGTTCCGGGACAGGGGGATATGGCTACACCTTC. It encodes CSSGTGGYGYTF.

The chain uses TRBV7-9 and TRBJ2-7; 9 positions match TRBD1. Germline lookup yields CDR1 SEHNR and CDR2 FQNEAQ (reference sequence). After removal of 4 bases from V and 1 base from J, the junction contained 5 bases not matched to a gene. The CDR3 is 15 residues long. CDR3 sequence reads: CASSSLDRGSYEQYF. CDR3 DNA sequence: TGTGCCAGCAGCTCCTTGGACAGGGGATCCTACGAGCAGTACTTC.

The chain recombines TRBV9 with TRBJ2-5; TRBD2 matches 8 bases. V was clipped by 3 bases and J by 5 bases; unmatched bases: 0. This CDR3 is 12 amino acids long. Germline V lookup: CDR1 SGDLS, CDR2 YYNGEE. Here the CDR3 DNA reads TGTGCCAGCAGCGCGGGGGGGGAGACCCAGTACTTC. Amino acid sequence: CASSAGGETQYF.

A few counts support this clone. V gene TRBV10-3 combines with J gene TRBJ2-7; 9 bases are shared with TRBD1. The J segment lost 4 bases and the V segment lost 8 bases, leaving 12 bases of the junction unmatched. The CDR3 covers 15 residues. CDR1 and CDR2 (germline): ENHRY, SYGVKD. CDR3 bases: TGTGCCATCGCTTTTTCGGGACAGGGAATTTACGAGCAGTACTTC. Its translation: CAIAFSGQGIYEQYF.

The chain employs TRBV5-4 and TRBJ2-7; D may be TRBD2 (7 bases). CDR3 length: 16 amino acids. V lost 2 bases and J 5 bases, leaving 20 bases between the germline ends. CDR1 and CDR2 from the germline V gene are SGHNT and YYREEE (reference sequence). CDR3 bases: TGTGCCAGCAGCTTCCCTAGCGGAGGGGGGGGAGACGAGCAGTACTTC. Translation: CASSFPSGGGGDEQYF.

The chain couples TRBV30 to TRBJ2-7; D might be TRBD1 (6 bases). The germline V and J ends were trimmed by 0 bases and 6 bases, with 12 bases remaining between them. CDR1 and CDR2 (germline): GTSNPN, SVGIG (reference sequence). CDR3 length equals 13 residues. The CDR3 nucleotides read TGTGCCTGGAGTGTAAATTCAGGGGCCGAGCAGTACTTC. Its protein product is CAWSVNSGAEQYF.

The J gene is TRBJ1-2, the V gene TRBV29-1, with no clear D. The CDR3 contains 11 residues. Trimming removed 3 bases at V and 4 bases at J, with 6 bases between. Germline lookup yields CDR1 SQVTM and CDR2 ANQGSEA. The CDR3 loop reads CSVERAYGYTF. Written as DNA, the CDR3 is TGCAGCGTTGAGAGGGCCTATGGCTACACCTTC.